These 8 T cell receptor beta chains came from one sample sequenced in a study of OX40 agonist ivuxolimab in advanced cancers. The repertoire was sequenced with immunoSEQ multiplex PCR; TCRdb's copy has only in-frame clones and lacks some. The table lists over 80,000 clones, 75% to 95% of them singletons. The sequences come from CD4+ or CD8+ T cells sorted from blood, collected in a trial of the OX40 agonist ivuxolimab. The receptor set was obtained from an adult with an advanced solid tumor such as melanoma, head and neck, liver or kidney cancer.

This clone was detected once. This chain connects TRBV5-5 to TRBJ2-6; D unclear. Trimming stripped 4 bases from V and 0 bases from J, with 11 bases between. This CDR3 region has 16 residues. Germline CDR1 SGHKS, CDR2 YYEKEE (reference sequence). The CDR3 region has the DNA TGTGCCAGCAGCGGAGCAACCTTCTCTGGGGCCAACGTCCTGACTTTC. Amino acids: CASSGATFSGANVLTF.

J is TRBJ2-2 and V is TRBV7-8; 8 nucleotides agree with TRBD2. The ends lost 4 bases at V and 7 bases at J; junction bases unmatched: 11. This CDR3 spans 16 amino acids. The germline CDR1 and CDR2 sequences are SGHVS and FQNEAQ. The CDR3 DNA follows: TGTGCCAGCAGCTCCCCTTGGCGGGGGGCCGGCGGGGAGCTGTTTTTT. The encoded protein is CASSSPWRGAGGELFF.

V and J are TRBV30 and TRBJ1-6; D possibly corresponds to TRBD1 (6 bases). CDR1 is GTSNPN and CDR2 is SVGIG in the germline V gene (reference sequence). Trimming took off 5 bases at V and 8 bases at J, with 16 bases between the two ends. The CDR3 loop spans 14 amino acids. The chain's CDR3 is CAWSRAGGYSPLHF. The CDR3 DNA reads as TGTGCCTGGTCCCGGGCGGGGGGCTATTCACCCCTCCACTTT.

The V and J genes are TRBV11-2 and TRBJ1-2; a weak D match, TRBD1 (5 bases). There are 13 residues in the CDR3. Germline V CDR1 and CDR2: SGHAT, FQNNGV. The ends were cut back, 5 bases at V and 4 bases at J, with 11 bases in the middle. CDR3 DNA: TGTGCCAGCAGCCGCAGCGGGACCTATGGCTACACCTTC. Translated: CASSRSGTYGYTF.

The count of this clone is one. The rearrangement uses TRBV28 and TRBJ2-1; 7 bases agree with TRBD2. The CDR3 is 17 residues long. V shed 5 bases and J 7 bases; nucleotides not matched to a gene: 17. From germline, CDR1 is MDHEN and CDR2 SYDVKM. CDR3 in DNA: TGTGCCAGCAGTCCTTGGGGGGGTCGTTTCGGGCGAAATGAGCAGTTCTTC. This sequence encodes CASSPWGGRFGRNEQFF.

This clone was seen once. This chain connects TRBV2 to TRBJ2-3; 9 positions agree with TRBD1. With V trimmed by 7 bases and J by 6 bases, 14 bases remained unmatched. Germline V lookup: CDR1 SNHLY, CDR2 FYNNEI. The CDR3 covers 16 residues. In nucleotides, the CDR3 is TGTGCCAGCAACATGCAGGGACAGGGATGGGCGGATACGCAGTATTTT. Protein product: CASNMQGQGWADTQYF.

This rearrangement joins TRBV11-2 to TRBJ2-7; the D is unclear. V was pared by 0 bases and J by 0 bases, with 6 bases between. The CDR3 totals 14 residues. Germline-derived CDR1 and CDR2 are SGHAT and FQNNGV. In DNA form, the CDR3 reads TGTGCCAGCAGCTTAGACCGTACCTCCTACGAGCAGTACTTC. Residues: CASSLDRTSYEQYF.

This sequence joins TRBV6-6 and TRBJ2-1, with 10 nucleotides matching TRBD2. CDR3 length equals 15 residues. Germline CDR1 and CDR2: MNHNY and SVGAGI (reference sequence). The V segment lost 5 bases and the J segment 7 bases; nucleotides outside the gene matches: 8. The CDR3 is CASSRTSGAGNEQFF. For the CDR3, the DNA is TGTGCCAGCAGTCGGACTAGCGGAGCGGGGAATGAGCAGTTCTTC.